The rows below give T cell receptor beta chains drawn from one sample of a study of blood T cell repertoires in COVID-19. The method was immunoSEQ multiplex PCR; TCRdb's version includes in-frame clones alone and lacks a portion of them. Altogether 180,000 or so clones are present, more than 75% being singletons, with the ten largest covering more than 6.5%. Material: peripheral blood. The receptors were sampled from a woman aged 45-65 years with active or convalescent COVID-19. CDR3s include the opening cysteine and the closing phenylalanine or tryptophan. D genes are given only for firm matches. Where a row states a size, it is once, few, many or the class of an expanded clone; other rows omit it.

v_gene	d_gene	j_gene	len	abundance	CDR3aa	CDR3nt
TRBV5-1	.	TRBJ1-6	15	.	CASSLHPGEGSPLHF	TGCGCCAGCAGCTTGCATCCCGGGGAAGGATCACCCCTCCACTTT
TRBV19	TRBD1	TRBJ1-2	16	.	CASSMGPGGVAYGYTF	TGTGCCAGTAGTATGGGACCAGGGGGCGTCGCGTATGGCTACACCTTC
TRBV11-2	TRBD2	TRBJ2-7	14	.	CASSQRLAGVEQYF	TGTGCCAGCAGCCAACGACTAGCGGGAGTCGAGCAGTACTTC
TRBV2	TRBD1	TRBJ1-4	13	.	CASRGQLNEKLFF	TGTGCCAGCAGGGGACAGCTTAATGAAAAACTGTTTTTT
TRBV28	.	TRBJ1-2	15	.	CASSFRPASEGGYTF	TGTGCCAGCAGTTTTCGTCCGGCTTCTGAGGGCGGCTACACCTTC
TRBV5-1	TRBD2	TRBJ2-5	15	few	CASSSRLAGRETQYF	TGCGCCAGCAGCTCCCGACTAGCTGGGAGAGAGACCCAGTACTTC
TRBV6-5	TRBD1	TRBJ2-3	16	.	CASSYSTGRATDTQYF	TGTGCCAGCAGTTACTCGACAGGGCGGGCCACAGATACGCAGTATTTT
TRBV29-1	.	TRBJ1-1	11	.	CSVDSQGRAFF	TGCAGCGTTGACTCACAGGGTAGAGCTTTCTTT
TRBV7-3	TRBD2	TRBJ2-2	17	once	CASTSPVRGGPIGELFF	TGTGCCAGCACCTCCCCGGTGCGGGGGGGCCCAATCGGGGAGCTGTTTTTT
TRBV14	TRBD1	TRBJ2-3	14	.	CASSPLQGRDTQYF	TGTGCCAGCAGCCCCTTACAGGGGCGAGATACGCAGTATTTT
TRBV7-9	TRBD2	TRBJ2-1	13	.	CASSGGTYNEQFF	TGTGCCAGTAGCGGGGGGACCTACAATGAGCAGTTCTTC
TRBV9	.	TRBJ1-5	14	.	CASSADSHNQPQHF	TGTGCCAGCAGCGCAGACAGCCACAATCAGCCCCAGCATTTT
TRBV11-1	TRBD1	TRBJ1-2	15	few	CASSLGGTGGYGYTF	TGTGCCAGCAGCTTAGGAGGGACAGGCGGCTATGGCTACACCTTC
TRBV20-1	.	TRBJ2-7	11	.	CSASSGYEQYF	TGCAGTGCTAGCTCAGGCTACGAGCAGTACTTC
TRBV4-2	TRBD1	TRBJ2-2	17	once	CASSHGAPGQGFGELFF	TGTGCCAGCAGCCATGGAGCACCGGGACAGGGGTTCGGGGAGCTGTTTTTT
TRBV27	TRBD1	TRBJ2-1	15	.	CASSLSYRGRNEQFF	TGTGCCAGCAGTTTATCGTATAGGGGGCGTAATGAGCAGTTCTTC
TRBV7-9	.	TRBJ1-2	17	.	CASSLAYSGAGDHGYTF	TGTGCCAGCAGCTTAGCGTACTCAGGGGCAGGGGACCATGGCTACACCTTC
TRBV6-1	TRBD2	TRBJ2-7	16	many	CASSEGTSGNGYEQYF	TGTGCCAGCAGTGAAGGGACTAGCGGGAATGGGTACGAGCAGTACTTC
TRBV30	.	TRBJ1-4	16	.	CAWSAEPGGTNEKLFF	TGTGCCTGGAGTGCTGAACCCGGGGGAACTAATGAAAAACTGTTTTTT
TRBV6-2/TRBV6-3	TRBD2	TRBJ2-6	18	once	CASSDRLAGGGGANVLTF	TGTGCCAGCAGTGACAGACTAGCGGGAGGGGGTGGGGCCAACGTCCTGACTTTC
TRBV19	.	TRBJ2-3	17	many	CASSPYRTPGITDTQYF	TGTGCCAGTAGTCCATATAGGACCCCGGGGATCACAGATACGCAGTATTTT
TRBV18	TRBD1	TRBJ1-5	16	.	CASSPTGTGNTQPQHF	TGTGCCAGCTCGCCGACCGGGACAGGGAATACCCAGCCCCAGCATTTT
TRBV9	TRBD2	TRBJ2-3	14	.	CASSSGGGTDTQYF	TGTGCCAGCTCGAGCGGGGGGGGCACAGATACGCAGTATTTT
TRBV21-1	.	TRBJ1-1	19	.	CASSKAYPPTGLKNTEAFF	TGTGCCAGCAGCAAAGCCTACCCCCCTACAGGTTTAAAAAACACTGAAGCTTTCTTT
TRBV30	.	TRBJ1-6	16	few	CAWRTPESSYNSPLHF	TGTGCCTGGAGGACTCCCGAGAGCTCCTATAATTCACCCCTCCACTTT
TRBV4-3	.	TRBJ2-2	13	.	CASSRDPAGELFF	TGCGCCAGCAGCCGAGACCCCGCCGGGGAGCTGTTTTTT
TRBV2	TRBD1	TRBJ1-5	16	.	CASSVEGQTSNQPQHF	TGTGCCAGCAGTGTTGAGGGACAGACTAGCAATCAGCCCCAGCATTTT
TRBV5-8	.	TRBJ2-1	13	.	CASSLFFAGEQFF	TGTGCCAGCAGCTTGTTCTTCGCGGGTGAGCAGTTCTTC
TRBV28	.	TRBJ1-1	14	.	CASSSLAGTLEAFF	TGTGCCAGCAGTTCCTTAGCCGGGACACTTGAAGCTTTCTTT
TRBV7-2	TRBD1	TRBJ1-6	16	once	CASSPRTGNSGSPLHF	TGTGCCAGCAGCCCTCGGACAGGGAATAGCGGTTCACCCCTCCACTTT
TRBV18	.	TRBJ2-2	16	.	CASSPPGALNTGELFF	TGTGCCAGCTCACCACCGGGGGCCTTGAACACCGGGGAGCTGTTTTTT
TRBV7-2	TRBD1	TRBJ2-1	19	.	CASSLSRDRGLADYNEQFF	TGTGCCAGCAGCTTATCCCGGGACAGGGGGTTAGCGGACTACAATGAGCAGTTCTTC
TRBV10-3	TRBD2	TRBJ2-1	17	.	CAISESLAGGSYNEQFF	TGTGCCATCAGTGAGTCACTAGCGGGAGGTTCCTACAATGAGCAGTTCTTC
TRBV28	.	TRBJ1-2	13	.	CASCTPANYGYTF	TGTGCCAGCTGCACCCCAGCTAACTATGGCTACACCTTC
TRBV28	.	TRBJ1-2	12	.	CASSSRVWGYTF	TGTGCCAGCAGTTCCAGGGTCTGGGGCTACACCTTC
TRBV4-3	TRBD2	TRBJ2-5	18	.	CASSQDHLAGGRQETQYF	TGCGCCAGCAGCCAAGACCACCTAGCGGGGGGTCGACAAGAGACCCAGTACTTC
TRBV9	.	TRBJ1-2	15	.	CASSVDGQGSDGYTF	TGTGCCAGCAGCGTAGACGGGCAGGGTTCGGACGGCTACACCTTC
TRBV7-7	.	TRBJ2-1	13	once	CASSPGSYNEQFF	TGTGCCAGCAGCCCAGGATCATACAATGAGCAGTTCTTC
TRBV19	.	TRBJ2-7	14	.	CASSVDRTYYEQYF	TGTGCCAGTAGTGTCGACAGGACCTACTACGAGCAGTACTTC
TRBV5-4	.	TRBJ1-2	14	.	CASSLGHPNYGYTF	TGTGCCAGCAGCTTGGGACACCCTAACTATGGCTACACCTTC
TRBV25-1	.	TRBJ1-6	15	.	CASSEFRGLGSPLHF	TGTGCCAGCAGTGAATTTCGGGGGTTAGGGTCACCCCTCCACTTT
TRBV29-1	TRBD1	TRBJ2-7	14	.	CSVSKGQGTREQYF	TGCAGCGTCTCTAAAGGACAGGGGACAAGAGAGCAGTACTTC